One T cell receptor (beta chain) is described in this entry. This sample stems from a study of CD8 T cells in Susac syndrome. The RNA input was about 0.5 to 1 ug, and it was reverse transcribed with random hexamers. Amplification of TCR beta CDR3 was carried out by immunoSEQ multiplex PCR, which covered 54 Vbeta and 13 Jbeta segments. MiXCR, run by TCRdb on the immunoSEQ multiplex PCR reads, gives a single entry per CDR3 protein. The top ten clones hold 0.26% of a sample with roughly 80,000 distinct CDR3 sequences, 94% of them seen once. Germline CDR1 and CDR2: SGDLS and YYNGEE. The CDR3 extends over 13 amino acids. Deletions cut 0 bases from V and 8 bases from J, with 9 bases between.

The sample taken for sequencing was CD8+ T cells from PBMCs. The sequence derives from a human donor in good health. The chain joins TRBV9 to TRBJ2-1; the D call may be TRBD1 or TRBD2 (6 bases each). The CDR3 reads CASSVGGADEQFF. CDR3 nucleotides: TGTGCCAGCAGCGTAGGGGGGGCCGATGAGCAGTTCTTC.